These T cell receptor beta chains were read from a single sample in a study of beta chain features in type 1 diabetes. The table came from immunoSEQ multiplex PCR; TCRdb's copy has only in-frame clones and leaves some out. The data hold hundreds of thousands of clones, with around an eighth observed a single time. The sample comprised naive CD4+ T cells from blood. These receptors were obtained from a man between 18 and 35 years old in good health. The CDR3 runs from the conserved cysteine through the conserved F or W. Fields, in order: J gene, V gene, clone size, CDR3 length, D gene, CDR3 protein, CDR3 DNA. A D gene is named only where the DNA matches it firmly. For some rows the clone size is stated as once, few or many, or as a class when expanded; others skip it.

TRBJ2-7 | TRBV27 | NA | 15 | NA | CASSLARGPTYEQYF | TGTGCCAGCAGTTTAGCGCGGGGACCCACCTACGAGCAGTACTTC
TRBJ2-1 | TRBV6-5 | NA | 14 | NA | CASSYSRPANEQFF | TGTGCCAGCAGTTACTCGAGGCCAGCCAATGAGCAGTTCTTC
TRBJ1-4 | TRBV18 | NA | 15 | NA | CASSPQGRTKEKLFF | TGTGCCAGCTCACCACAGGGGAGGACTAAGGAAAAACTGTTTTTT
TRBJ1-1 | TRBV28 | NA | 14 | NA | CASSTPAGNTEAFF | TGTGCCAGCAGTACCCCGGCGGGGAACACTGAAGCTTTCTTT
TRBJ1-1 | TRBV11-2 | NA | 14 | TRBD1 | CASSPRTGNTEAFF | TGTGCCAGCAGCCCCCGGACAGGGAACACTGAAGCTTTCTTT
TRBJ1-2 | TRBV9 | few | 16 | NA | CASSVEFGSVRDGYTF | TGTGCCAGCAGCGTAGAGTTCGGGAGCGTGCGGGATGGCTACACCTTC
TRBJ2-7 | TRBV28 | NA | 13 | TRBD1 | CASSSPTGNEQYF | TGTGCCAGCAGTTCCCCGACAGGGAACGAGCAGTACTTC
TRBJ2-5 | TRBV18 | NA | 16 | TRBD2 | CASSPPASGTQETQYF | TGTGCCAGCTCACCACCTGCTAGCGGGACCCAAGAGACCCAGTACTTC
TRBJ2-5 | TRBV28 | few | 15 | NA | CASIPIQGLGETQYF | TGTGCCAGCATACCGATACAGGGTTTGGGGGAGACCCAGTACTTC
TRBJ2-5 | TRBV28 | NA | 14 | NA | CASSLHPGEETQYF | TGTGCCAGCAGTTTACACCCGGGAGAGGAGACCCAGTACTTC
TRBJ1-2 | TRBV7-8 | NA | 17 | NA | CASSTQDSTPFGYGYTF | TGTGCCAGCAGCACACAGGATTCTACCCCTTTCGGCTATGGCTACACCTTC
TRBJ2-1 | TRBV9 | few | 15 | TRBD2 | CASSVGTSGYNEQFF | TGTGCCAGCAGCGTGGGGACTAGCGGTTACAATGAGCAGTTCTTC
TRBJ1-4 | TRBV30 | NA | 13 | NA | CAWSMSGWEKLFF | TGTGCCTGGAGTATGTCAGGGTGGGAAAAACTGTTTTTT
TRBJ2-7 | TRBV5-1 | NA | 14 | NA | CASSLEQALYEQYF | TGCGCCAGCAGCTTGGAACAGGCCCTCTACGAGCAGTACTTC
TRBJ2-7 | TRBV9 | few | 15 | TRBD1 | CASSKGTVSFYEQYF | TGTGCCAGCAGCAAGGGGACAGTAAGTTTTTACGAGCAGTACTTC
TRBJ2-2 | TRBV30 | few | 16 | NA | CAWTPPGRGNTGELFF | TGTGCCTGGACCCCTCCGGGCAGGGGGAACACCGGGGAGCTGTTTTTT
TRBJ2-7 | TRBV27 | few | 13 | NA | CASSFSGGYEQYF | TGTGCCAGCAGTTTTTCTGGCGGTTACGAGCAGTACTTC
TRBJ1-4 | TRBV5-4 | few | 15 | NA | CATAGSGQTNEKLFF | TGTGCCACAGCGGGCAGCGGGCAGACCAATGAAAAACTGTTTTTT
TRBJ2-6 | TRBV10-3 | NA | 19 | NA | CAIRTTEGDTRSGANVLTF | TGTGCCATCAGAACCACAGAGGGGGATACCCGTTCTGGGGCCAACGTCCTGACTTTC
TRBJ2-7 | TRBV10-3 | NA | 14 | NA | CAISLTGDSYEQYF | TGTGCCATCAGCTTAACGGGAGACTCCTACGAGCAGTACTTC
TRBJ2-1 | TRBV4-1 | NA | 14 | TRBD1 | CASSQGQAVDEQFF | TGCGCCAGCAGCCAGGGACAGGCCGTAGATGAGCAGTTCTTC
TRBJ2-2 | TRBV2 | few | 16 | TRBD1 | CASSEVGTANTGELFF | TGTGCCAGCAGTGAAGTAGGGACAGCGAACACCGGGGAGCTGTTTTTT
TRBJ1-2 | TRBV18 | few | 13 | NA | CASSPGGNYGYTF | TGTGCCAGCTCACCGGGCGGGAACTATGGCTACACCTTC
TRBJ2-4 | TRBV9 | few | 17 | TRBD2 | CASSPLAGGPSKNIQYF | TGTGCCAGCAGCCCACTAGCGGGGGGGCCTAGCAAAAACATTCAGTACTTC
TRBJ2-2 | TRBV7-2 | NA | 15 | TRBD1 | CASSVGTANTGELFF | TGTGCCAGCAGCGTGGGGACAGCGAACACCGGGGAGCTGTTTTTT
TRBJ2-7 | TRBV28 | NA | 15 | TRBD1 | CASSAPGTGNYEQYF | TGTGCCAGCAGTGCCCCCGGGACAGGGAACTACGAGCAGTACTTC
TRBJ1-2 | TRBV19 | NA | 15 | NA | CASSMTPTGKYGYTF | TGTGCCAGTAGTATGACCCCCACAGGGAAGTATGGCTACACCTTC
TRBJ1-5 | TRBV28 | NA | 15 | NA | CASSEQGGGNQPQHF | TGTGCCAGCAGTGAGCAGGGAGGAGGCAATCAGCCCCAGCATTTT
TRBJ1-4 | TRBV9 | few | 15 | TRBD1 | CASSEGQGAAEKLFF | TGTGCCAGCAGCGAGGGACAGGGGGCCGCTGAAAAACTGTTTTTT
TRBJ2-5 | TRBV6-5 | few | 15 | NA | CASSSLRTVEKTQYF | TGTGCCAGCAGTTCTCTAAGGACAGTTGAGAAGACCCAGTACTTC
TRBJ1-2 | TRBV7-9 | NA | 13 | NA | CASSLVGDYGYTF | TGTGCCAGCAGCCTGGTGGGCGACTATGGCTACACCTTC
TRBJ1-4 | TRBV7-8 | few | 17 | NA | CASSLRRVITTNEKLFF | TGTGCCAGCAGCTTACGCAGGGTGATTACAACTAATGAAAAACTGTTTTTT
TRBJ1-5 | TRBV28 | few | 16 | NA | CASSSRKGINNQPQHF | TGTGCCAGCAGTTCAAGGAAGGGGATTAACAATCAGCCCCAGCATTTT
TRBJ2-3 | TRBV30 | few | 16 | NA | CAWSVRRGRGTDTQYF | TGTGCCTGGAGTGTGCGGCGGGGACGGGGAACAGATACGCAGTATTTT
TRBJ2-4 | TRBV7-9 | NA | 15 | TRBD1 | CASSPGTGAENIQYF | TGTGCCAGCAGCCCCGGCACAGGGGCGGAAAACATTCAGTACTTC
TRBJ2-7 | TRBV7-3 | few | 15 | TRBD2 | CASSPNGGSSYEQYF | TGTGCCAGCAGCCCCAACGGGGGGAGCTCCTACGAGCAGTACTTC
TRBJ2-3 | TRBV7-3 | NA | 15 | TRBD1 | CASSFRGQGTDTQYF | TGTGCCAGCAGCTTCCGGGGACAGGGTACAGATACGCAGTATTTT
TRBJ2-1 | TRBV7-3 | NA | 14 | NA | CASSPAGLYNEQFF | TGTGCCAGCAGCCCAGCCGGACTCTACAATGAGCAGTTCTTC
TRBJ2-1 | TRBV11-2 | few | 16 | TRBD2 | CASSLVASGLYNEQFF | TGTGCCAGCAGCTTAGTGGCTAGCGGGCTGTACAATGAGCAGTTCTTC
TRBJ2-1 | TRBV7-8 | few | 14 | NA | CASSRRDTGNEQFF | TGTGCCAGCAGCCGCCGGGACACCGGCAATGAGCAGTTCTTC
TRBJ1-3 | TRBV9 | few | 14 | TRBD1 | CASSVGDRVASIYF | TGTGCCAGCAGCGTAGGAGACAGGGTAGCCTCCATATATTTT
TRBJ2-7 | TRBV7-9 | few | 14 | NA | CASSLYLTAYEQYF | TGTGCCAGCAGCTTATATCTTACAGCCTACGAGCAGTACTTC
TRBJ2-7 | TRBV7-3 | NA | 16 | TRBD1 | CASSLMGTGGENEQYF | TGTGCCAGCAGCTTAATGGGGACAGGGGGTGAAAACGAGCAGTACTTC
TRBJ1-5 | TRBV6-5 | NA | 16 | NA | CASSYGRSPGPEPQHF | TGTGCCAGCAGTTACGGGAGGTCCCCAGGTCCGGAGCCCCAGCATTTT
TRBJ2-6 | TRBV21-1 | few | 20 | NA | CASSAPLSSGGHHGANVLTF | TGTGCCAGCAGCGCCCCGTTATCGTCGGGGGGCCACCATGGGGCCAACGTCCTGACTTTC
TRBJ2-3 | TRBV7-9 | NA | 14 | TRBD1 | CASSVQGSTDTQYF | TGTGCCAGCAGCGTACAGGGGAGCACAGATACGCAGTATTTT
TRBJ2-5 | TRBV9 | NA | 15 | TRBD2 | CASSERGTSEETQYF | TGTGCCAGCAGCGAACGCGGGACTAGCGAGGAGACCCAGTACTTC
TRBJ1-5 | TRBV6-4 | NA | 14 | NA | CASSEQPSNQPQHF | TGTGCCAGCAGTGAACAACCTAGCAATCAGCCCCAGCATTTT
TRBJ2-3 | TRBV29-1 | few | 13 | NA | CSVELTGVDTQYF | TGCAGCGTTGAACTTACGGGAGTGGATACGCAGTATTTT
TRBJ1-4 | TRBV6-6 | NA | 15 | TRBD1 | CASSYRGQSNEKLFF | TGTGCCAGCAGTTACAGGGGACAGAGTAATGAAAAACTGTTTTTT
TRBJ2-1 | TRBV19 | NA | 14 | NA | CASTNQGQRNEQFF | TGTGCCAGTACGAACCAGGGACAACGAAATGAGCAGTTCTTC
TRBJ1-2 | TRBV4-2 | few | 16 | TRBD1 | CASSQVADRGPYGYTF | TGTGCCAGCAGCCAAGTAGCCGACAGGGGCCCCTATGGCTACACCTTC
TRBJ2-3 | TRBV6-1 | NA | 13 | NA | CASSASSTDTQYF | TGTGCCAGCAGTGCCTCGAGCACAGATACGCAGTATTTT
TRBJ2-3 | TRBV11-2 | few | 17 | TRBD2 | CASSREGFIAGTDTQYF | TGTGCCAGCAGCCGAGAGGGGTTTATAGCGGGGACAGATACGCAGTATTTT
TRBJ1-4 | TRBV28 | NA | 15 | TRBD1 | CASSSSQGPSEKLFF | TGTGCCAGCAGTTCTTCACAGGGGCCGAGTGAAAAACTGTTTTTT
TRBJ2-4 | TRBV11-2 | NA | 14 | NA | CASSLELAKNIQYF | TGTGCCAGCAGCTTGGAGCTAGCCAAAAACATTCAGTACTTC
TRBJ1-6 | TRBV27 | NA | 15 | NA | CASSFASSYNSPLHF | TGTGCCAGCAGTTTCGCCAGCTCCTATAATTCACCCCTCCACTTT
TRBJ2-1 | TRBV4-3 | few | 17 | TRBD2 | CASSHDVAGGRYNEQFF | TGCGCCAGCAGCCACGATGTAGCGGGAGGTCGCTACAATGAGCAGTTCTTC
TRBJ2-7 | TRBV4-2 | few | 16 | TRBD2 | CASSPGSSGSSNEQYF | TGTGCCAGCAGCCCCGGGTCGAGCGGGAGCTCCAACGAGCAGTACTTC
TRBJ2-2 | TRBV4-2 | NA | 18 | TRBD2 | CASSQEVSGRANTGELFF | TGTGCCAGCAGCCAAGAGGTTAGCGGGAGAGCGAACACCGGGGAGCTGTTTTTT